This T cell receptor beta chain derives from a study of blood T cells in healthy people across ages. CDR1 is SGHAT, CDR2 FQNNGV, per germline. V lost 5 bases and J lost 13; bases outside the gene matches: 13. CDR3 length: 13 amino acids. Then a second PCR, running about 6 to 12 cycles, was carried out with a sample-barcoded 5' primer and a J-beta primer mix. With 12 random nucleotides, a template-switch adaptor tagged each individual cDNA molecule. TCRdb analysed the 5' RACE reads with MiXCR anew, one entry per CDR3 protein. The sample carries roughly 790,000 distinct CDR3 sequences, around 40% recorded once. Ranging in age from roughly 6 to 100, the donors were healthy Caucasian individuals from Russia.

The sequenced sample consisted of blood. The source of this sequence is a woman aged 55-69 years in good health. The chain links TRBV11-2 to TRBJ2-5; 7 bases align to TRBD2. The CDR3 sequence is CASSPSGGTGVYF. CDR3 coding DNA: TGTGCCAGCAGCCCCTCGGGAGGTACCGGGGTGTACTTC.